The clone carrying this T cell receptor (beta chain) was seen a handful of times. The antigen is unknown. The record originates from a study of beta chain features in type 1 diabetes. Study information: Examination spanned roughly 110 million sorted cells from all samples.

Study-level points and caveats: Cells expressing TCR highly could be over-represented by cDNA sequencing. Type 1 diabetes patients showed a moderate but significant shortening of TCRB CDR3s in all four CD4+ subsets. At VDJ recombination sites, type 1 diabetes patients had fewer insertions and more deleted nucleotides.

Every bit of the isolated RNA underwent reverse transcription, so sequencing read expressed TCRB transcripts. The assay was immunoSEQ multiplex PCR, and TCRdb's table has in-frame clones only and misses some. Seen here are a few hundred thousand clones, around 13% observed once, and the top ten hold about 0.01%. The authors sorted CD4+ naive, central memory, regulatory and stem cell-like memory cells via CD45RO/CCR7/CD25/CD127/CD95/CD27. The sequence came from a young woman with type 1 diabetes. The sequenced sample was naive CD4+ T cells from blood.

CDR3 DNA: TGTGCCAGCAGCCCGCTCGTGCAGGCTTGGTACGGGGGCACTGAAGCTTTCTTT. Amino acids: CASSPLVQAWYGGTEAFF. The rearrangement links TRBV14 to TRBJ1-1; weak D call: TRBD1 (5 bases). This CDR3 is built from 18 residues. V was cut by 4 bases and J by 4 bases, with 25 bases left in between. Germline values: CDR1 SGHDN, CDR2 FVKESK.